These T cell receptor beta chains were read from a single sample in a study of T cells in Graves' hyperthyroidism and ophthalmopathy. Each CDR3 protein is one row after TCRdb ran MiXCR on the multiplex PCR reads. The data contain hundreds of thousands of distinct CDR3 sequences, approximately 15% of them singletons. The sequencing sample was made of blood. These receptors were collected from a young woman with Graves' hyperthyroidism. CDR3s include the opening cysteine and the closing phenylalanine or tryptophan. The order of the fields is J gene, D gene, V gene, clone size, CDR3 protein, CDR3 DNA. A D gene is named only where the DNA matches it firmly. Some rows have no size entry. The others give once, few or many, or a class for an expanded clone.

TRBJ2-7 | NA | TRBV5-1 | few | CASSVVGQGIDEQYF | TGCGCCAGCAGCGTGGTTGGGCAGGGAATCGACGAGCAGTACTTC
TRBJ2-7 | TRBD2 | TRBV5-5 | few | CASSLSGVVTYEQYF | TGTGCCAGCAGCCTCAGCGGGGTAGTTACCTACGAGCAGTACTTC
TRBJ2-5 | NA | TRBV7-9 | NA | CAFGETQYF | TGTGCCTTTGGAGAGACCCAGTACTTC
TRBJ1-2 | NA | TRBV4-1 | NA | CASSQDSGSGYTF | TGCGCCAGCAGCCAAGACTCTGGGAGCGGCTACACCTTC
TRBJ1-1 | NA | TRBV6-2/TRBV6-3 | few | CASMNDRRSYEAFF | TGTGCCAGCATGAACGACAGGAGGAGTTATGAAGCTTTCTTT
TRBJ2-1 | TRBD2 | TRBV12-3/TRBV12-4 | few | CASSLGTAGGYNEQFF | TGTGCCAGCAGTTTAGGTACAGCGGGGGGATACAATGAGCAGTTCTTC
TRBJ2-3 | TRBD2 | TRBV20-1 | many | CSAGSGGRTPDTQYF | TGCAGTGCTGGTAGCGGGGGGAGGACACCCGATACGCAGTATTTT
TRBJ2-2 | NA | TRBV6-1 | NA | CASRANPGPGELFF | TGTGCCAGCAGAGCCAATCCAGGGCCCGGGGAGCTGTTTTTT
TRBJ2-1 | NA | TRBV30 | NA | CAWTVGYNEQFF | TGTGCCTGGACTGTGGGGTACAATGAGCAGTTCTTC
TRBJ2-3 | NA | TRBV15 | many | CATGERAGLGDTQYF | TGTGCCACCGGAGAGAGGGCAGGTCTCGGAGATACGCAGTATTTT
TRBJ2-5 | NA | TRBV29-1 | NA | CSVEDVAGLGETQYF | TGCAGCGTTGAAGATGTTGCCGGGTTGGGCGAGACCCAGTACTTC
TRBJ2-1 | TRBD2 | TRBV6-5 | many | CASSYSMWRLADYNEQFF | TGTGCCAGCAGTTACTCGATGTGGCGACTAGCGGATTACAATGAGCAGTTCTTC
TRBJ1-1 | NA | TRBV6-1 | many | CASIRVQGNTEAFF | TGTGCCAGCATAAGGGTTCAGGGGAACACTGAAGCTTTCTTT
TRBJ1-1 | NA | TRBV7-2 | many | CASSQPAAEGRRAEAFF | TGTGCCAGCAGCCAACCCGCGGCAGAGGGCCGTCGGGCTGAAGCTTTCTTT
TRBJ2-7 | NA | TRBV29-1 | NA | CSVPPGTASYEQYF | TGCAGCGTTCCGCCCGGGACGGCTTCCTACGAGCAGTACTTC
TRBJ2-1 | TRBD2 | TRBV29-1 | few | CSVEGGTRAYNEQFF | TGCAGCGTTGAGGGGGGGACTAGGGCCTACAATGAGCAGTTCTTC
TRBJ2-1 | NA | TRBV27 | many | CASSLSGPLDEQFF | TGTGCCAGCAGTTTAAGCGGACCCTTGGATGAGCAGTTCTTC
TRBJ2-3 | TRBD2 | TRBV7-2 | NA | CASGGGPGTDTQYF | TGTGCCAGCGGCGGGGGGCCCGGCACAGATACGCAGTATTTT
TRBJ2-1 | TRBD2 | TRBV5-6 | NA | CASSWGLAGVLRGNEQFF | TGTGCCAGCAGCTGGGGACTAGCGGGAGTCCTACGGGGCAATGAGCAGTTCTTC
TRBJ1-2 | NA | TRBV7-8 | many | CASSIERGASGYTF | TGTGCCAGCAGCATAGAACGGGGGGCGAGTGGCTACACCTTC
TRBJ2-1 | NA | TRBV3-1 | NA | CAGSTGPTNEQFF | TGTGCCGGCAGCACGGGACCAACCAATGAGCAGTTCTTC
TRBJ2-2 | TRBD1 | TRBV6-2/TRBV6-3 | few | CASRATTGKYGELFF | TGTGCCAGCAGAGCCACGACAGGGAAATACGGGGAGCTGTTTTTT
TRBJ1-1 | NA | TRBV7-6 | NA | CASSEGVDLTEAFF | TGTGCCAGCAGCGAAGGGGTAGATCTCACTGAAGCTTTCTTT
TRBJ2-1 | TRBD2 | TRBV7-9 | NA | CASSTTSGRASFF | TGTGCCAGCAGCACAACTAGCGGGAGAGCCTCTTTCTTC
TRBJ2-5 | NA | TRBV2 | many | CASSDRYQETQYF | TGTGCCAGCAGTGACAGGTACCAAGAGACCCAGTACTTC
TRBJ2-7 | NA | TRBV6-5 | many | CASSYSWVGEQYF | TGTGCCAGCAGTTACTCGTGGGTAGGAGAGCAGTACTTC
TRBJ1-5 | TRBD1 | TRBV2 | many | CASSNSGGNQPQHF | TGTGCCAGCAGTAATTCAGGGGGGAATCAGCCCCAGCATTTT
TRBJ2-3 | NA | TRBV12-3/TRBV12-4 | NA | CASSGRGADTQYF | TGTGCCAGCAGTGGCAGGGGGGCGGATACGCAGTATTTT
TRBJ1-5 | NA | TRBV28 | many | CASSRQRAKQPQHF | TGTGCCAGCAGTCGACAGCGTGCAAAACAGCCCCAGCATTTT
TRBJ2-7 | NA | TRBV3-1 | few | CASSQDGWRVRSYEQYF | TGTGCCAGCAGCCAAGACGGATGGCGGGTCCGCTCCTACGAGCAGTACTTC
TRBJ2-1 | NA | TRBV9 | NA | CASSVVRGGQFF | TGTGCCAGCAGCGTAGTTCGGGGTGGGCAGTTCTTC
TRBJ2-7 | TRBD1 | TRBV28 | NA | CASSKLLGEGGVSYEQYF | TGTGCCAGCAGTAAACTCCTGGGGGAAGGGGGCGTTTCCTACGAGCAGTACTTC
TRBJ1-6 | NA | TRBV19 | NA | CASIAGRGSPLHF | TGTGCCAGTATCGCCGGCAGGGGCTCACCCCTCCACTTT
TRBJ1-6 | TRBD1 | TRBV10-3 | few | CAISGDRESSPLHF | TGTGCCATCAGTGGGGACAGGGAAAGCTCACCCCTCCACTTT
TRBJ1-1 | NA | TRBV28 | many | CASSLLGVHTEAFF | TGTGCCAGCAGTTTATTAGGGGTCCACACTGAAGCTTTCTTT
TRBJ2-7 | NA | TRBV7-2 | few | CASSLGAAHEQYF | TGTGCCAGCAGCTTAGGGGCCGCCCACGAGCAGTACTTC
TRBJ2-7 | TRBD2 | TRBV5-1 | many | CASSNLLLAGGLYEQYF | TGCGCCAGCAGCAACCTCCTCCTAGCGGGGGGTTTGTACGAGCAGTACTTC
TRBJ2-3 | TRBD2 | TRBV30 | once | CAWSVRGAGTDTQYF | TGTGCCTGGAGTGTAAGAGGAGCGGGGACAGATACGCAGTATTTT
TRBJ2-1 | NA | TRBV14 | NA | CASSQDRFLNEQFF | TGTGCCAGCAGCCAAGACAGGTTTTTGAATGAGCAGTTCTTC
TRBJ2-2 | NA | TRBV29-1 | NA | CSVRTGELFF | TGCAGCGTTCGAACCGGGGAGCTGTTTTTT
TRBJ1-5 | TRBD1 | TRBV19 | NA | CASSIEKGAGQPQHF | TGTGCCAGTAGTATCGAAAAGGGGGCGGGTCAGCCCCAGCATTTT
TRBJ2-7 | NA | TRBV7-9 | many | CASSLSSNEQYF | TGTGCCAGCAGCTTATCCTCCAACGAGCAGTACTTC
TRBJ2-1 | NA | TRBV6-2/TRBV6-3 | NA | CASKLRPGFGTYNEQFF | TGTGCCAGTAAACTCCGACCAGGGTTCGGCACCTACAATGAGCAGTTCTTC
TRBJ2-7 | TRBD2 | TRBV18 | few | CASSPLASGSAYEQYF | TGTGCCAGCTCACCCCTCGCTAGCGGGAGCGCCTACGAGCAGTACTTC
TRBJ2-3 | TRBD1 | TRBV5-1 | few | CATRGQADTQYF | TGCGCCACCAGGGGACAGGCGGATACGCAGTATTTT
TRBJ2-4 | TRBD1 | TRBV12-3/TRBV12-4 | many | CASSQPRGPRVGIQYF | TGTGCCAGCAGTCAACCAAGGGGGCCCCGAGTGGGCATTCAGTACTTC
TRBJ2-7 | TRBD1 | TRBV20-1 | many | CSARAGTGSYEQYF | TGCAGTGCTAGGGCCGGGACAGGCTCCTACGAGCAGTACTTC